This is a list of T cell receptor beta chains from one sample in a study of blood T cells in healthy people across ages. TCRdb used MiXCR to reprocess the 5' RACE reads, holding one entry per CDR3 protein. The sample yields hundreds of thousands of distinct CDR3 sequences, around 31% seen once. The material sequenced was blood. These receptors came from an elderly woman in good health. The CDR3 runs from the conserved cysteine through the conserved F or W. A D gene is named only where the DNA matches it firmly. Clone size is stated in some rows and not others, as once, few, many or a class when expanded.

clone size: few; D gene: TRBD1; J gene: TRBJ1-4; V gene: TRBV7-9; CDR3 DNA: TGTGCCAGCAGCCCCACCGCCGGGACAGGGAATGAAAAACTGTTTTTT; CDR3 protein: CASSPTAGTGNEKLFF
clone size: many; D gene: -; J gene: TRBJ2-1; V gene: TRBV19; CDR3 DNA: TGTGCCAGTAGTAACAGGGTGAAGACCTACAATGAGCAGTTCTTC; CDR3 protein: CASSNRVKTYNEQFF
clone size: many; D gene: -; J gene: TRBJ2-1; V gene: TRBV5-1; CDR3 DNA: TGCGCCAGCAGCTCGATTTACAATGAGCAGTTCTTC; CDR3 protein: CASSSIYNEQFF
clone size: -; D gene: -; J gene: TRBJ2-2; V gene: TRBV15; CDR3 DNA: TGTGCCACCAGCACCGGCAGCAGGGCGAACACCGGGGAGCTGTTTTTT; CDR3 protein: CATSTGSRANTGELFF
clone size: many; D gene: TRBD2; J gene: TRBJ2-1; V gene: TRBV7-8; CDR3 DNA: TGTGCCAGCAGCTTAGCGGGACTAGCGGGGGGCGGTGAGCAGTTCTTC; CDR3 protein: CASSLAGLAGGGEQFF
clone size: few; D gene: TRBD2; J gene: TRBJ2-7; V gene: TRBV5-8; CDR3 DNA: TGTGCCAGCAGCTCGGGACTAGCGGCAAGCGAGCAGTACTTC; CDR3 protein: CASSSGLAASEQYF
clone size: few; D gene: -; J gene: TRBJ1-1; V gene: TRBV3-1; CDR3 DNA: TGTGCCAGCAGCCAGCAGGGATTATCTGAAGCTTTCTTT; CDR3 protein: CASSQQGLSEAFF
clone size: many; D gene: TRBD1; J gene: TRBJ2-7; V gene: TRBV28; CDR3 DNA: TGTGCCAGCAGGGACATCACAGGGGAATCGCGGTACGAGCAGTACTTC; CDR3 protein: CASRDITGESRYEQYF
clone size: -; D gene: -; J gene: TRBJ1-5; V gene: TRBV3-1; CDR3 DNA: TGTACCAGCAGTGCACAGGGTGGCAATCAGCCCCAGCATTTT; CDR3 protein: CTSSAQGGNQPQHF
clone size: -; D gene: -; J gene: TRBJ1-1; V gene: TRBV2; CDR3 DNA: TGTGCCAGCAGTGGTGAGGGGCGCACTGAAGCTTTCTTT; CDR3 protein: CASSGEGRTEAFF
clone size: few; D gene: -; J gene: TRBJ2-1; V gene: TRBV7-9; CDR3 DNA: TGTGCCAGCACGGGGTCGGGTAGCTCCTGCGAGCAGTTCTTC; CDR3 protein: CASTGSGSSCEQFF
clone size: many; D gene: TRBD2; J gene: TRBJ2-3; V gene: TRBV5-1; CDR3 DNA: TGCGCCAGCAGCTTGGACCGGGGGGGATCGACAGATACGCAGTATTTT; CDR3 protein: CASSLDRGGSTDTQYF
clone size: -; D gene: -; J gene: TRBJ2-7; V gene: TRBV28; CDR3 DNA: TGTGCCTGTAGTTTAGGGGCATTCGAGCAGTACTTC; CDR3 protein: CACSLGAFEQYF
clone size: -; D gene: -; J gene: TRBJ2-7; V gene: TRBV5-1; CDR3 DNA: TGCGCCAGCAGCTCTGCAGACAGCTCCTACGAGCAGTACTTC; CDR3 protein: CASSSADSSYEQYF
clone size: few; D gene: -; J gene: TRBJ2-3; V gene: TRBV12-3/TRBV12-4; CDR3 DNA: TGTGCCAGCAGTTTAAAGCGGGTAAGCGCAGATACGCAGTATTTT; CDR3 protein: CASSLKRVSADTQYF
clone size: many; D gene: -; J gene: TRBJ1-2; V gene: TRBV12-3/TRBV12-4; CDR3 DNA: TGTGCCAGCACCTCTTCGGGGAGCGGCTATGGCTACACCTTC; CDR3 protein: CASTSSGSGYGYTF
clone size: -; D gene: TRBD2; J gene: TRBJ2-3; V gene: TRBV12-3/TRBV12-4; CDR3 DNA: TGTGCCAGTATAGCGGGAGGTTTTGATACGCAGTATTTT; CDR3 protein: CASIAGGFDTQYF
clone size: few; D gene: TRBD1; J gene: TRBJ1-6; V gene: TRBV27; CDR3 DNA: TGTGCCAGCAGTCAAAGGGACAGCTGGAGACCCCTCCACTTT; CDR3 protein: CASSQRDSWRPLHF
clone size: many; D gene: -; J gene: TRBJ2-5; V gene: TRBV5-1; CDR3 DNA: TGCGCCAGCAGCTTGGTAGGGAATCAAGAGACCCAGTACTTC; CDR3 protein: CASSLVGNQETQYF
clone size: many; D gene: -; J gene: TRBJ1-4; V gene: TRBV5-5; CDR3 DNA: TGTGCCAGCAGCGAACAGCCCGCAACTAATGAAAAACTGTTTTTT; CDR3 protein: CASSEQPATNEKLFF
clone size: -; D gene: -; J gene: TRBJ2-7; V gene: TRBV29-1; CDR3 DNA: TGCAGCGTTGTTGCCGTGGGGGGGCTTCTTTACGAGCAGTACTTC; CDR3 protein: CSVVAVGGLLYEQYF
clone size: many; D gene: TRBD2; J gene: TRBJ2-5; V gene: TRBV20-1; CDR3 DNA: TGCAGTGCTTTAACCGGGACTAGCGGGGGGCCGTACCAAGAGACCCAGTACTTC; CDR3 protein: CSALTGTSGGPYQETQYF
clone size: -; D gene: -; J gene: TRBJ2-3; V gene: TRBV7-2; CDR3 DNA: TGTGCCAGCAGCTTAGGGGAGACGTCCTCGGATACGCAGTATTTT; CDR3 protein: CASSLGETSSDTQYF
clone size: many; D gene: -; J gene: TRBJ1-4; V gene: TRBV5-6; CDR3 DNA: TGTGCCAGCAGCCGGGCGGGGGGCGATGTCGGGAGAGAAAAACTGTTTTTT; CDR3 protein: CASSRAGGDVGREKLFF
clone size: many; D gene: TRBD1; J gene: TRBJ2-3; V gene: TRBV18; CDR3 DNA: TGTGCCAGCTCATCAGGACAGGGCTTTCCGACAGATACGCAGTATTTT; CDR3 protein: CASSSGQGFPTDTQYF
clone size: few; D gene: -; J gene: TRBJ2-7; V gene: TRBV9; CDR3 DNA: TGTGCCAGCAGCCCTCAGGGGATCTTTGACGAGCAGTACTTC; CDR3 protein: CASSPQGIFDEQYF
clone size: many; D gene: -; J gene: TRBJ2-1; V gene: TRBV6-1; CDR3 DNA: TGTGCCGTCCGGAACAGGGACTTCTACAATGAGCAGTTCTTC; CDR3 protein: CAVRNRDFYNEQFF
clone size: many; D gene: TRBD1; J gene: TRBJ2-1; V gene: TRBV20-1; CDR3 DNA: TGCAGTGAGATTTCAGGGACAGGGGCCCAAGGTGAGCAGTTCTTC; CDR3 protein: CSEISGTGAQGEQFF
clone size: many; D gene: -; J gene: TRBJ2-5; V gene: TRBV9; CDR3 DNA: TGTGCCAGCAGCGTAGGTGTACAAGAGACCCAGTACTTC; CDR3 protein: CASSVGVQETQYF
clone size: once; D gene: -; J gene: TRBJ2-7; V gene: TRBV20-1; CDR3 DNA: TGCAGTGCTACAGACGTACAGGGCCACTACGAGCAGTACTTC; CDR3 protein: CSATDVQGHYEQYF
clone size: few; D gene: -; J gene: TRBJ2-5; V gene: TRBV2; CDR3 DNA: TGTGCCAGCAGTGAAAGCGGCTTTACGTACTTC; CDR3 protein: CASSESGFTYF
clone size: -; D gene: -; J gene: TRBJ1-1; V gene: TRBV30; CDR3 DNA: TGTGCCTGGACTCTAAACTTGAACACTGAAGCTTTCTTT; CDR3 protein: CAWTLNLNTEAFF
clone size: many; D gene: -; J gene: TRBJ2-1; V gene: TRBV5-1; CDR3 DNA: TGCGCCAGCAGCTTGGATACAGGGTGGGACAATGAGCAGTTCTTC; CDR3 protein: CASSLDTGWDNEQFF
clone size: once; D gene: -; J gene: TRBJ2-3; V gene: TRBV7-2; CDR3 DNA: TGTGCCGGCAGCTTATCCCCCCTGTACACAGATACGCAGTATTTT; CDR3 protein: CAGSLSPLYTDTQYF
clone size: many; D gene: TRBD1; J gene: TRBJ2-7; V gene: TRBV2; CDR3 DNA: TGTGCCAGCAAAGAGGGGACAGAGGGTATCTACGAGCAGTACTTC; CDR3 protein: CASKEGTEGIYEQYF
clone size: -; D gene: -; J gene: TRBJ2-7; V gene: TRBV20-1; CDR3 DNA: TGCAGTGCTACAATCCCGGGACAGCAGTACTTC; CDR3 protein: CSATIPGQQYF
clone size: many; D gene: -; J gene: TRBJ2-5; V gene: TRBV21-1; CDR3 DNA: TGTGCCAGCAGGGGGGGCACCGGGACCCAGTACTTC; CDR3 protein: CASRGGTGTQYF
clone size: few; D gene: TRBD1; J gene: TRBJ1-5; V gene: TRBV5-6; CDR3 DNA: TGTGCCAGCAGCTTGTGGACAGGGAGTCAGCCCCAGCATTTT; CDR3 protein: CASSLWTGSQPQHF
clone size: many; D gene: -; J gene: TRBJ2-3; V gene: TRBV20-1; CDR3 DNA: TGCAGTGCTATCATTAGGGGGTCCCAGGTAGATACGCAGTATTTT; CDR3 protein: CSAIIRGSQVDTQYF
clone size: -; D gene: -; J gene: TRBJ2-2; V gene: TRBV11-2; CDR3 DNA: TGTGCCAGCAGCCTCCAAGGGGGGTTGAGCGGGGAGCTGTTTTTT; CDR3 protein: CASSLQGGLSGELFF
clone size: -; D gene: -; J gene: TRBJ1-5; V gene: TRBV27; CDR3 DNA: TGTGCCAGCCCCCTCAGTCAGCCCCAGCATTTT; CDR3 protein: CASPLSQPQHF
clone size: -; D gene: TRBD2; J gene: TRBJ2-5; V gene: TRBV12-3/TRBV12-4; CDR3 DNA: TGTACCAGCAGCCCGGGACTAGCGGGGGACCTGTACCAAGAGACCCAGTACTTC; CDR3 protein: CTSSPGLAGDLYQETQYF
clone size: -; D gene: -; J gene: TRBJ2-5; V gene: TRBV29-1; CDR3 DNA: TGCAGCGTTGATCCTGCCGGGAACTACAATGAGCAGTACTTC; CDR3 protein: CSVDPAGNYNEQYF
clone size: many; D gene: TRBD1; J gene: TRBJ1-2; V gene: TRBV29-1; CDR3 DNA: TGCAGCGTCGCGGGACAGGCCCTCTATGGCTACACCTTC; CDR3 protein: CSVAGQALYGYTF
clone size: few; D gene: TRBD1; J gene: TRBJ2-7; V gene: TRBV5-1; CDR3 DNA: TGCGCCAGCAGCCGCGGACAGGGGTACGACGAGCAGTACTTC; CDR3 protein: CASSRGQGYDEQYF
clone size: -; D gene: TRBD1; J gene: TRBJ1-2; V gene: TRBV5-4; CDR3 DNA: TGTGCCAGCAGCTTACAGGGGGGCGCGTTAGGCTACACCTTC; CDR3 protein: CASSLQGGALGYTF
clone size: -; D gene: -; J gene: TRBJ2-1; V gene: TRBV11-3; CDR3 DNA: TGTGCCAGCAGCTTAGGAGACCCCTACGAGCACTACTTC; CDR3 protein: CASSLGDPYEHYF
clone size: -; D gene: TRBD1; J gene: TRBJ2-5; V gene: TRBV25-1; CDR3 DNA: TGTGCCAGCAGTGGCTGGACCTCCAGGGGGCATGAGCAGTACTTC; CDR3 protein: CASSGWTSRGHEQYF
clone size: many; D gene: -; J gene: TRBJ1-6; V gene: TRBV6-2/TRBV6-3; CDR3 DNA: TGTGCCAGCAGTTACGGCGGGGGTTCACCCCTCCACTTT; CDR3 protein: CASSYGGGSPLHF
clone size: -; D gene: -; J gene: TRBJ1-2; V gene: TRBV4-2; CDR3 DNA: TGTGCCAGCAGCCATTGGACACGTGGCTACACCTTC; CDR3 protein: CASSHWTRGYTF
clone size: -; D gene: TRBD2; J gene: TRBJ2-2; V gene: TRBV9; CDR3 DNA: TGTGCCAGCAGCGTAAGCGGGAGCACCGGGGAGCTGTTTTTT; CDR3 protein: CASSVSGSTGELFF
clone size: many; D gene: -; J gene: TRBJ1-2; V gene: TRBV7-9; CDR3 DNA: TGTGCCAGCAGCTTAGGCGCCAGTCCTGGCTACACCTTC; CDR3 protein: CASSLGASPGYTF
clone size: many; D gene: -; J gene: TRBJ2-3; V gene: TRBV19; CDR3 DNA: TGTGCCAGTATCCGGAGGGGCACAGATACGCAGTATTTT; CDR3 protein: CASIRRGTDTQYF
clone size: -; D gene: -; J gene: TRBJ1-1; V gene: TRBV20-1; CDR3 DNA: TGCAGTGCTAGTCGTCCAGGGGAGAACACTGAAGCTTTCTTT; CDR3 protein: CSASRPGENTEAFF
clone size: many; D gene: -; J gene: TRBJ2-7; V gene: TRBV5-5; CDR3 DNA: TGTGCCAGCAGCGTAGGGACTTCCAGCTCCTACGAGCAGTACTTC; CDR3 protein: CASSVGTSSSYEQYF